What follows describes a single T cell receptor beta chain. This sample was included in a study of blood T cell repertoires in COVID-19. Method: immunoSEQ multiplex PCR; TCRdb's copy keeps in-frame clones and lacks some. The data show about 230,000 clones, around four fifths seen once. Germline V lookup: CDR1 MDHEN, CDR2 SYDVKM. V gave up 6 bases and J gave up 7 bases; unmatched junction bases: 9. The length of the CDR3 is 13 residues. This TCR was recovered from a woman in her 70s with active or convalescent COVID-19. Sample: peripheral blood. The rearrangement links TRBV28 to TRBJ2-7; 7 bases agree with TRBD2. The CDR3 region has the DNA TGTGCCAGCAGACCTTCGGGGGGTGGGGAGCAGTACTTC. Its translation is CASRPSGGGEQYF.